One and the same sample provided the 20 T cell receptor beta chains below, sequenced in a study of cytomegalovirus exposure and HLA in healthy donors. With 60 Vbeta and 13 Jbeta primers, the PCR was carried out. The method was immunoSEQ multiplex PCR; TCRdb's version includes in-frame clones alone and lacks a portion of them. The sample shows some 110,000 clones, almost 80% of them seen only once. The sequenced sample consisted of PBMCs. These receptors originate from a man aged 55 to 70 in good health and CMV-seropositive.

The V gene is TRBV11-2, the J gene TRBJ2-5, with D tentatively TRBD1 (6 bases). Trimming took 2 bases from V and 5 from J, leaving 12 bases between them. There are 14 residues in the CDR3. Germline V CDR1 and CDR2: SGHAT, FQNNGV. CDR3 amino acids: CASSLTGWGETQYF. The CDR3 region has the DNA TGTGCCAGCAGCTTAACAGGGTGGGGGGAGACCCAGTACTTC.

The V call is TRBV2, the J call TRBJ1-2; possibly TRBD1 for D (5 bases). The V gene lost 6 bases and the J gene lost 6 bases, with 14 bases spanning the gap. CDR3 size: 13 residues. CDR1 SNHLY and CDR2 FYNNEI come from the germline V gene. The DNA for the CDR3 is TGTGCCAGCAGCGCCCAGGGTAGGCATGGCTACACCTTC. This gives the protein CASSAQGRHGYTF.

V and J are TRBV18 and TRBJ2-7, with 8 bases fitting TRBD1. CDR3 length: 16 amino acids. Germline assignment: CDR1 KGHSH and CDR2 LQKENI. V lost 3 bases to trimming and J lost 3 bases; unmatched junction nucleotides: 10. This CDR3 is CASSPTRLDRGYEQYF. For the CDR3, the DNA is TGTGCCAGCTCACCCACGCGACTAGACAGGGGCTACGAGCAGTACTTC.

The table lists this clone with a few counts. The chain is built from TRBV5-1 and TRBJ1-2, with a tentative D call TRBD1 (6 bases). With 3 bases removed from V and 0 bases from J, the gap between germline ends came to 12 bases. Germline assignment: CDR1 SGHRS and CDR2 YFSETQ. The length of the CDR3 is 15 residues. CDR3: CASSSWTVANYGYTF. The CDR3 nucleotides are TGCGCCAGCAGCTCCTGGACAGTCGCTAACTATGGCTACACCTTC.

The chain links TRBV7-3 to TRBJ2-5; weak D call: TRBD1 (6 bases). The CDR3 consists of 16 residues. CDR1 and CDR2 from the germline V gene are SGHTA and FQGTGA. Trimming removed 4 bases from V and 4 bases from J, with 19 bases in between. CDR3 sequence (DNA): TGTGCCAGCAGCTCACCGGACAAGGGACAAGGAGAGACCCAGTACTTC. The encoded protein is CASSSPDKGQGETQYF.

J is TRBJ1-1 and V is TRBV2; 9 nucleotides line up with TRBD1. V was clipped by 4 bases and J by 1 base; unmatched bases: 1. CDR3 size: 14 residues. From germline, CDR1 is SNHLY and CDR2 FYNNEI. The CDR3 nucleotides are TGTGCCAGCAGTGCGGGACAGGGGAACACTGAAGCTTTCTTT. It specifies CASSAGQGNTEAFF.

This clone turned up a few times. V gene TRBV7-2 combines with J gene TRBJ1-2; no clear D gene. The V gene lost 0 bases and the J gene lost 1 base, with 3 bases spanning the gap. Germline V gene lookup returns CDR1 SGHTA and CDR2 FQGNSA. This CDR3 region has 13 residues. CDR3: CASSLAVNYGYTF. Here the CDR3 DNA reads TGTGCCAGCAGCTTAGCCGTTAACTATGGCTACACCTTC.

V and J are TRBV7-6 and TRBJ2-5; 11 nucleotides line up with TRBD2. J lost 3 bases, V lost 2 bases, and 2 bases had no gene match. The CDR3 runs 15 residues. Germline-derived CDR1 and CDR2 are SGHVS and FNYEAQ. CDR3 sequence: CASSLQLAGEETQYF. In DNA form, the CDR3 reads TGTGCCAGCAGCTTACAACTAGCGGGGGAAGAGACCCAGTACTTC.

CDR3 region: CASSLVRETEKLFF. The CDR3 DNA sequence: TGTGCCAGCAGCTTGGTTCGGGAGACCGAAAAACTGTTTTTT. The V call is TRBV5-5, the J call TRBJ1-4; no clear D gene. This CDR3 has 14 residues. Germline V gene lookup returns CDR1 SGHKS and CDR2 YYEKEE (reference sequence). V was cut by 0 bases and J by 8 bases, with 11 bases left in between.

This chain links TRBV30 with TRBJ1-3, with 8 bases aligning to TRBD1. CDR1 GTSNPN and CDR2 SVGIG come from the germline V gene (reference sequence). This CDR3 contains 14 residues. V shed 3 bases and J 2 bases; nucleotides not matched to a gene: 3. CDR3 protein: CAWRVTGAGNTIYF. The DNA of the CDR3 is TGTGCCTGGAGGGTGACAGGGGCTGGAAACACCATATATTTT.

DNA of the CDR3: TGTGCCAGCAGCGTAGCAACAGGGCGGGATACGCAGTATTTT. Translation: CASSVATGRDTQYF. This rearrangement joins TRBV9 to TRBJ2-3; tentatively, D is TRBD1 (6 bases). CDR1 is SGDLS and CDR2 is YYNGEE in the germline V gene. V was trimmed by 0 bases and J by 6 bases, leaving 11 bases between them. The CDR3 length is 14 residues. The full variable domain, in which reference TRBV9 and TRBJ2-3 provide the parts outside the CDR3, is DSGVTQTPKHLITATGQRVTLRCSPRSGDLSVYWYQQSLDQGLQFLIQYYNGEERAKGNILERFSAQQFPDLHSELNLSSLELGDSALYFCASSVATGRDTQYFGPGTRLTVL.

This clone appeared a few times. The chain joins TRBV7-2 to TRBJ1-6, with 9 bases identical to TRBD1. The CDR3 has 16 amino acids. V was clipped by 2 bases and J by 11 bases; unmatched bases: 10. Germline CDR1 SGHTA, CDR2 FQGNSA. CDR3 bases: TGTGCCAGCAGCTTAAAAGGGACAGGGTGGAGGACACCCCTCCACTTT. Translating it yields CASSLKGTGWRTPLHF.

The chain uses TRBV11-2 and TRBJ1-5; D is perhaps TRBD1 (5 bases). The germline V and J ends were trimmed by 6 bases and 0 bases, with 9 bases remaining between them. The length of the CDR3 is 14 residues. Germline V CDR1 and CDR2: SGHAT, FQNNGV. This chain's CDR3 is CASSQGYSNQPQHF. DNA for the CDR3: TGTGCCAGCAGTCAGGGTTATAGCAATCAGCCCCAGCATTTT.

V is TRBV27 and J is TRBJ1-2; 9 bases are a match to TRBD1. Germline trimming cut 4 bases from V and 5 bases from J; bases unmatched to any gene: 11. The CDR3 contains 16 residues. In germline, CDR1 is MNHEY, CDR2 SMNVEV (reference sequence). DNA of the CDR3: TGTGCCAGCAGTTCTCACCGGGACAGGGAGGTATATGGCTACACCTTC. Translating it yields CASSSHRDREVYGYTF.

The chain employs TRBV28 and TRBJ2-7; perhaps TRBD2 as D (5 bases). The V gene's germline CDR1 is MDHEN and CDR2 SYDVKM. Trimming cost V 3 bases and J 6 bases, with 12 bases left between them. The CDR3 is 13 residues long. The CDR3 region is CASSFSGVGEQYF. CDR3 DNA sequence: TGTGCCAGCAGTTTCTCCGGGGTAGGCGAGCAGTACTTC.

This clone was counted once. V gene TRBV7-9 combines with J gene TRBJ2-3, with a weak D call TRBD2 (6 bases). Germline V CDR1 and CDR2: SEHNR, FQNEAQ (reference sequence). Trimming left V 5 bases short and J 0 bases short, with 18 bases between. The CDR3 covers 17 residues. CDR3: CASSPRGRGTSTDTQYF. Written as DNA, the CDR3 is TGTGCCAGCAGCCCAAGAGGGAGAGGGACTAGCACAGATACGCAGTATTTT.

The chain uses TRBV2 and TRBJ2-5, with a tentative D call TRBD1 (6 bases). Germline CDR1 and CDR2: SNHLY and FYNNEI. This CDR3 comprises 14 residues. Trimming shortened V by 7 bases and J by 0 bases, and 12 bases separated the two germline ends. This chain's CDR3 is CASTKDSDQETQYF. The CDR3 DNA is TGTGCCAGCACCAAGGACAGCGACCAAGAGACCCAGTACTTC.

This clone was observed once. The chain has TRBV6-6 and TRBJ1-2; 8 bases match TRBD1. Trimming took 8 bases from V and 5 from J; bases not matched to a gene: 13. CDR1 is MNHNY and CDR2 is SVGAGI in the germline V gene (reference sequence). The length of the CDR3 is 15 residues. CDR3 protein: CASAAQGAESYGYTF. CDR3 nucleotide sequence: TGTGCCAGCGCTGCTCAGGGGGCTGAGAGTTATGGCTACACCTTC.

A few counts support this clone. V gene TRBV25-1 combines with J gene TRBJ2-7, with 10 bases lining up with TRBD1. V shed 7 bases, J shed 2 bases, and the junction held 5 bases outside the gene matches. Germline lookup yields CDR1 MGHDK and CDR2 SYGVNS. This CDR3 contains 14 residues. DNA for the CDR3: TGTGCCAGCATCCCCGGGACAGGGGCCTACGAGCAGTACTTC. It specifies CASIPGTGAYEQYF.

A note on this clone: This same CDR3 is encoded by further DNA sequences in the sample. CDR3 DNA sequence: TGTGCCAGCAGCTTACAGCAAGAGACCCAGTACTTC. This encodes CASSLQQETQYF. The chain is built from TRBV11-2 and TRBJ2-5; no clear D gene. V was cut by 2 bases and J by 2 bases, with 3 bases left in between. In germline, CDR1 is SGHAT, CDR2 FQNNGV. The CDR3 runs to 12 residues.